Detailed here is one TCR beta chain. The antigen remains unidentified. The Oncomine TCR Beta short-read assay generated sequence data from the DNA of cultured CD4+ T cells. TCRdb processed the PCR reads anew with MiXCR; each CDR3 protein has one entry. The sample holds roughly 9,800 distinct CDR3 sequences, under 60% seen once. The CDR3 is 15 residues long. Germline V gene sequence: CDR1 LNHDA, CDR2 SQIVND (reference sequence). Trimming removed 7 bases from V and 0 bases from J, with 15 bases in between. This entry is derived from a study of vaccination and CD4 T cells after COVID-19. Treatment defined: approximately nine-day PBMC culture with coronavirus spike peptide pools or control peptides (ViraFEST assay).

This clonotype was obtained from a human donor who had recovered from COVID-19. The sequenced sample was CD4+ T cells from blood, cultured in vitro. This chain joins TRBV19 and TRBJ1-1; D is unresolved. CDR3 DNA: TGTGCCAGTATCTCGTTTAGAGGTCTGAACACTGAAGCTTTCTTT. Its translation is CASISFRGLNTEAFF.